The 16 T cell receptor beta chains below all came from one sample that was sequenced in a study of shared clonotypes between healthy human individuals. Using immunoSEQ multiplex PCR, the repertoire was profiled, and TCRdb retains in-frame clones only, with some absent. The sample shows about 2.4 million clones, 90% to 95% of them seen only once. Sequencing input: naive CD4+ T cells from PBMCs. Subset here: CD45RA+ positively selected. These receptors came from a man aged 18 to 30 in good health. Some clones in this sample may be carry-over from other donors' samples.

The chain couples TRBV10-3 to TRBJ2-7; 8 positions match TRBD2. Trimming took 3 bases from V and 3 from J; bases not matched to a gene: 7. The germline gives CDR1 ENHRY, CDR2 SYGVKD. This CDR3 has 15 residues. CDR3 sequence reads: CAISDGTGGVYEQYF. DNA of the CDR3: TGTGCCATCAGTGACGGAACGGGAGGGGTCTACGAGCAGTACTTC.

The chain is built from TRBV2 and TRBJ1-1; D may be TRBD1 (5 bases). This CDR3 spans 11 amino acids. CDR1 is SNHLY and CDR2 is FYNNEI in the germline V gene. Trimming shortened V by 7 bases and J by 11 bases, and 14 bases separated the two germline ends. The DNA for the CDR3 is TGTGCCAGCACTGCAGGGCTCGTCGCTTTCTTT. Amino acids: CASTAGLVAFF.

Regarding this clone: At the DNA level, this CDR3 is encoded by other sequences in the same sample as well. The V gene is TRBV6-5, the J gene TRBJ1-1; D might be TRBD1 (5 bases). From germline, CDR1 is MNHEY and CDR2 SVGAGI. V shed 6 bases and J shed 1 base, with 9 bases lying between them. The CDR3 has 13 residues. CDR3 sequence (DNA): TGTGCCAGCAGCCGCGGGGGGAACACTGAAGCTTTCTTT. Translation: CASSRGGNTEAFF.

A few counts support this clone. The chain employs TRBV7-9 and TRBJ1-5, with D unclear. V gave up 4 bases and J gave up 8 bases, with 9 bases separating them. The CDR3 consists of 12 residues. Germline V gene lookup returns CDR1 SEHNR and CDR2 FQNEAQ (reference sequence). The CDR3 region has the DNA TGTGCCAGCAGCTCCCTCAAGGAGCCCCAGCATTTT. Protein: CASSSLKEPQHF.

The chain couples TRBV5-1 to TRBJ2-7; no clear D gene. The CDR3 consists of 14 residues. The germline V gene encodes CDR1 SGHRS and CDR2 YFSETQ. Trimming removed 2 bases at V and 3 bases at J, with 12 bases between. For the CDR3, the DNA is TGCGCCAGCAGCTTTAATACACAGAACTACGAGCAGTACTTC. Translated: CASSFNTQNYEQYF. Looking up the rest from reference TRBV5-1 and TRBJ2-7 gives the full variable domain: KAGVTQTPRYLIKTRGQQVTLSCSPISGHRSVSWYQQTPGQGLQFLFEYFSETQRNKGNFPGRFSGRQFSNSRSEMNVSTLELGDSALYLCASSFNTQNYEQYFGPGTRLTVT.

In this sample, this clone turned up once. The V call is TRBV7-8, the J call TRBJ1-5, with 8 bases aligning to TRBD1. Germline assignment: CDR1 SGHVS and CDR2 FQNEAQ. This CDR3 contains 14 residues. V trimming: 5 bases; J trimming: 6 bases; junction bases outside the gene matches: 6. The CDR3 region is CASSPQQGGQPQHF. The CDR3 region has the DNA TGTGCCAGCAGCCCGCAACAGGGGGGTCAGCCCCAGCATTTT.

The V call is TRBV30, the J call TRBJ1-2, with 7 nucleotides matching TRBD1. There are 13 residues in the CDR3. CDR1 is GTSNPN and CDR2 is SVGIG in the germline V gene (reference sequence). V trimming: 0 bases; J trimming: 10 bases; junction bases outside the gene matches: 8. The CDR3, as DNA: TGTGCCTGGAGTGTAACCGAGACAGGGATCTACACCTTC. Protein: CAWSVTETGIYTF.

The chain carries TRBV5-1 and TRBJ2-3; D remains ambiguous. Trimming removed 0 bases from V and 5 bases from J, with 16 bases in between. The CDR3 extends over 16 amino acids. CDR1 and CDR2 (germline): SGHRS, YFSETQ. The CDR3 DNA is TGCGCCAGCAGCTTGGGGGCCTCGGTTCCTAGAGATACGCAGTATTTT. Its translation: CASSLGASVPRDTQYF.

This clone showed up just once. The chain employs TRBV7-2 and TRBJ2-5, with TRBD2 matching over 11 bases. CDR3 length equals 14 residues. Germline V lookup: CDR1 SGHTA, CDR2 FQGNSA. Trimming removed 5 bases from V and 4 bases from J; junction bases left unmatched: 3. The CDR3 DNA reads TGTGCCAGCAGCCTACTAGCGGGAGTAGAGACCCAGTACTTC. Protein sequence: CASSLLAGVETQYF.

Turning to this clone: This same CDR3 is encoded by further DNA sequences in the sample. This chain uses TRBV29-1 with TRBJ1-1; D is unclear. Trimming took 3 bases from V and 1 from J, leaving 6 bases between them. Germline V gives CDR1 SQVTM, CDR2 ANQGSEA. The CDR3 totals 12 residues. Here the CDR3 DNA reads TGCAGCGTTGAGAGAGGGAACACTGAAGCTTTCTTT. It is translated as CSVERGNTEAFF.

The chain recombines TRBV6-1 with TRBJ1-4, with D maybe TRBD1 (5 bases). The V end was cut by 6 bases, the J end by 2 bases, with 13 bases between. This CDR3 has 15 residues. The germline V gene encodes CDR1 MNHNS and CDR2 SASEGT. The CDR3: CASRRQGPTNEKLFF. The CDR3 DNA reads TGTGCCAGCAGAAGGCAGGGCCCTACTAATGAAAAACTGTTTTTT.

The chain employs TRBV7-9 and TRBJ2-7; tentative D call: TRBD2 (6 bases). This CDR3 has 13 residues. Per the germline V gene, CDR1 is SEHNR and CDR2 is FQNEAQ (reference sequence). V was pared by 3 bases and J by 3 bases, with 9 bases between. CDR3 coding DNA: TGTGCCAGCAGCTTGACTAGTGTCTACGAGCAGTACTTC. Its protein is CASSLTSVYEQYF.

The chain has TRBV6-6 and TRBJ2-5; perhaps TRBD1 as D (6 bases). The V end lost 8 bases, the J end lost 2 bases, and 12 bases lay between the germline ends. The CDR3 is made up of 13 amino acids. Germline V gives CDR1 MNHNY, CDR2 SVGAGI (reference sequence). CDR3 sequence: CASGGQQQETQYF. CDR3 nucleotides: TGTGCCAGCGGTGGACAGCAGCAAGAGACCCAGTACTTC.

The chain carries TRBV2 and TRBJ2-7; 11 nucleotides agree with TRBD2. Germline V gene sequence: CDR1 SNHLY, CDR2 FYNNEI. The CDR3 totals 17 residues. J was trimmed by 1 base and V by 6 bases; bases with no gene match: 11. CDR3 sequence reads: CASSDTTSGSRSYEQYF. CDR3 DNA sequence: TGTGCCAGCAGCGACACTACTAGCGGGAGTCGTTCCTACGAGCAGTACTTC.

The chain uses TRBV27 and TRBJ2-7; D is ambiguous. The CDR3 runs 15 residues. The ends were cut back, 3 bases at V and 2 bases at J, with 14 bases in the middle. CDR1 and CDR2 (germline): MNHEY, SMNVEV (reference sequence). The CDR3 spells CASSFGANGPYEQYF. The CDR3 bases are TGTGCCAGCAGTTTTGGCGCAAATGGCCCCTACGAGCAGTACTTC.

The chain joins TRBV28 to TRBJ2-3, with 11 bases fitting TRBD2. The CDR3 runs to 14 residues. CDR1 MDHEN and CDR2 SYDVKM come from the germline V gene. In nucleotides, the CDR3 is TGTGCAATCGGGGTAGCGGGAGGGCTTGGTACGCAGTATTTT. This sequence encodes CAIGVAGGLGTQYF.